The 19 T cell receptor beta chains below were found in one sample sequenced in a study of patients and donors after allogeneic stem cell transplantation. In TCRdb, the RT-PCR reads were re-called with MiXCR into one record per CDR3 protein. The table shows roughly 180,000 distinct CDR3 sequences, with 41% occurring only once. The material sequenced was blood, either unsorted or a sorted T cell fraction (not recorded which). These receptor sequences come from a human donor who was either an allogeneic HSCT recipient or a stem cell or donor lymphocyte infusion donor (not recorded which). It is not recorded whose cells these are; they may come from a transplant donor.

This clonotype was observed a few times. The CDR3 reads CAWGSAMNTEAFF. The CDR3, as DNA: TGTGCCTGGGGTTCCGCTATGAACACTGAAGCTTTCTTT. The chain combines TRBV30 with TRBJ1-1; D not resolved. CDR1 GTSNPN and CDR2 SVGIG come from the germline V gene (reference sequence). Trimming took off 5 bases at V and 0 bases at J, with 10 bases between the two ends. This CDR3 is 13 amino acids long.

This clonotype was observed a handful of times. This chain connects TRBV21-1 to TRBJ1-5; TRBD1, the D gene given by the table, was not confirmed from the DNA. TRBV21-1 is marked as a pseudogene. The CDR3 consists of 19 residues. The CDR3 nucleotides read TGTGCCAGCAGCAAAGATAGACAGGGACGGGTATATAGCAATCAGCCCCAGCATTTT. Its protein is CASSKDRQGRVYSNQPQHF.

This chain uses TRBV9 with TRBJ2-3; 9 positions match TRBD1. Germline CDR1 SGDLS, CDR2 YYNGEE. V was clipped by 3 bases and J by 4 bases; unmatched bases: 12. The CDR3 sequence is 17 residues long. The CDR3 DNA follows: TGTGCCAGCAGCGCTCGACCCGGGACAGGGAGGTCAGATACGCAGTATTTT. Translating gives CASSARPGTGRSDTQYF. Complete variable domain (other parts from reference TRBV9 and TRBJ2-3): DSGVTQTPKHLITATGQRVTLRCSPRSGDLSVYWYQQSLDQGLQFLIQYYNGEERAKGNILERFSAQQFPDLHSELNLSSLELGDSALYFCASSARPGTGRSDTQYFGPGTRLTVL.

This clonotype was counted between two and nine times. V is TRBV9 and J is TRBJ2-1; 10 positions match TRBD2. This CDR3 has 19 residues. Germline CDR1 reads SGDLS; CDR2 reads YYNGEE. J lost 2 bases, V lost 0 bases, and 11 bases had no gene match. CDR3 in amino acids: CASSVATEGLASTYNEQFF. The CDR3 bases are TGTGCCAGCAGCGTAGCTACGGAGGGACTAGCGTCAACCTACAATGAGCAGTTCTTC.

This rearrangement joins TRBV29-1 to TRBJ2-3; D is ambiguous. The V end lost 4 bases, the J end lost 6 bases, and 8 bases lay between the germline ends. Germline V gene lookup returns CDR1 SQVTM and CDR2 ANQGSEA. This CDR3 has 11 residues. The DNA of the CDR3 is TGCAGCGTTGTTCTCTACGATACGCAGTATTTT. Encoded protein: CSVVLYDTQYF.

The J gene is TRBJ1-2, the V gene TRBV12-3 or TRBV12-4; 8 bases agree with TRBD1. This CDR3 spans 16 amino acids. Trimming at V came to 3 bases and at J to 4 bases, leaving 10 bases not matched to a gene. CDR3 in amino acids: CASSFGQGVNPYGYTF. In nucleotides, the CDR3 is TGTGCCAGCAGTTTTGGACAGGGAGTTAACCCCTATGGCTACACCTTC.

The CDR3 protein is CASAGNEQFF. The CDR3 DNA reads as TGTGCCAGCGCAGGGAATGAGCAGTTCTTC. The chain is built from TRBV7-9 and TRBJ2-1; TRBD1 might be the D (5 bases). CDR3 length: 10 amino acids. Germline CDR1 and CDR2: SEHNR and FQNEAQ (reference sequence). Between the trimmed V and J ends, which lost 8 bases and 7 bases, there was a span of 6 bases.

This clonotype showed up just a few times. The chain uses TRBV5-1 and TRBJ1-2; a weak D match, TRBD1 (6 bases). Germline CDR1 reads SGHRS; CDR2 reads YFSETQ. The CDR3 is made up of 16 amino acids. V was pared by 0 bases and J by 3 bases, with 15 bases between. For the CDR3, the DNA is TGCGCCAGCAGCTTGGCCACTGGGGGCGCTGACTATGGCTACACCTTC. Translation: CASSLATGGADYGYTF.

The table lists this clonotype with a few counts. J is TRBJ2-2 and V is TRBV12-3 or TRBV12-4, with 8 bases matching TRBD1. The CDR3 covers 14 residues. Losses at the gene ends were 6 bases for V and 6 bases for J; bases not matched to a gene: 6. For the CDR3, the DNA is TGTGCCAGCAGCCGCGACAGGGGCCCCGGGGAGCTGTTTTTT. This codes for CASSRDRGPGELFF.

This chain connects TRBV7-3 to TRBJ2-1, with D maybe TRBD2 (6 bases). Germline CDR1 SGHTA, CDR2 FQGTGA. The CDR3 runs to 11 residues. V lost 8 bases and J lost 12, with 14 bases in between. The CDR3 nucleotides are TGTGCCAGCGCCCCCGAGGGAGGGCAGTTCTTC. Encoded protein: CASAPEGGQFF.

This clonotype was seen a handful of times. V and J are TRBV30 and TRBJ1-2, with TRBD1 matching over 7 bases. The ends lost 3 bases at V and 8 bases at J; junction bases unmatched: 6. The CDR3 is made up of 12 amino acids. The germline V gene has CDR1 GTSNPN and CDR2 SVGIG (reference sequence). CDR3 nucleotide sequence: TGTGCCTGGAGGGGGGACAGTGTGGGCTACACCTTC. This encodes CAWRGDSVGYTF.

V and J are TRBV12-3 or TRBV12-4 and TRBJ1-2, with 9 bases identical to TRBD1. The CDR3 has 14 residues. Trimming cost V 5 bases and J 3 bases; bases outside gene matches: 4. The chain's CDR3 is CASSQRQGDYGYTF. CDR3 DNA sequence: TGTGCCAGCAGTCAAAGACAGGGGGACTATGGCTACACCTTC.

The sample holds one count of this clonotype. V is TRBV7-3 and J is TRBJ2-1; 8 nucleotides line up with TRBD2. J lost 6 bases, V lost 4 bases, and 8 bases had no gene match. Germline CDR1 SGHTA, CDR2 FQGTGA. This CDR3 contains 15 residues. DNA of the CDR3: TGTGCCAGCAGCTCCGGGACTAGAAAGGGCAATGAGCAGTTCTTC. Residues: CASSSGTRKGNEQFF.

The chain couples TRBV10-2 to TRBJ1-3, with D uncertain. CDR3 length: 11 residues. Germline V gene sequence: CDR1 WSHSY, CDR2 SAAADI. Trimming left V 0 bases short and J 10 bases short, with 4 bases between. The CDR3: CASSESGTIYF. The CDR3 DNA reads TGCGCCAGCAGTGAGTCTGGGACCATATATTTT.

This clonotype has only a few counts. The chain couples TRBV20-1 to TRBJ1-3; no reliable D call. The CDR3 contains 13 residues. V was shortened by 0 bases and J by 7 bases, with 10 bases between the two germline ends. In germline, CDR1 is DFQATT, CDR2 SNEGSKA (reference sequence). CDR3 in DNA: TGCAGTGCTAGAGATTACCTTCGGAACACCATATATTTT. Its protein product is CSARDYLRNTIYF.

V usage is TRBV7-3 and J usage is TRBJ1-1, with D perhaps TRBD1 (6 bases). Germline-derived CDR1 and CDR2 are SGHTA and FQGTGA. The length of the CDR3 is 14 residues. V gave up 2 bases and J gave up 11 bases, with 18 bases separating them. As DNA, the CDR3 is TGTGCCAGCAGCTTAGGTGCAGGGGCAGCGGAGGCTTTCTTT. The encoded protein is CASSLGAGAAEAFF.

The gene calls are TRBV6-5 and TRBJ1-1; D is undetermined. Trimming left V 6 bases short and J 4 bases short, with 15 bases between. The CDR3 spans 14 residues. CDR1 and CDR2 (germline): MNHEY, SVGAGI. CDR3 nucleotides: TGTGCCAGCAGCCCCCGGACGGTGGCCACTGAAGCTTTCTTT. This sequence encodes CASSPRTVATEAFF.

The rearrangement links TRBV3-1 to TRBJ2-1; D remains unclear. Germline values: CDR1 LGHDT, CDR2 YNNKEL (reference sequence). The V end was cut by 6 bases, the J end by 7 bases, with 10 bases between. The CDR3 consists of 12 residues. The CDR3 DNA is TGTGCCAGCAGTTATTGGGGAAATGAGCAGTTCTTC. This codes for CASSYWGNEQFF.

In this sample, this clonotype turned up a few times. The chain has TRBV20-1 and TRBJ2-7; tentatively, D is TRBD2 (5 bases). The length of the CDR3 is 15 residues. Germline CDR1 reads DFQATT; CDR2 reads SNEGSKA (reference sequence). Between the trimmed V and J ends, which lost 0 bases and 0 bases, there was a span of 12 bases. The CDR3 sequence is CSARDLEGSSYEQYF. CDR3 sequence (DNA): TGCAGTGCTAGAGATCTCGAGGGTAGCTCCTACGAGCAGTACTTC.